This TCR beta chain was found in a study of CD8 T cells in Susac syndrome. Sequencing of TCR beta covered CD8+ and CD4+ T cells obtained from blood. The authors negatively isolated CD8+ and CD4+ T cells and FACS-enriched TEMRA cells. With random hexamers, roughly 0.45 to 1 ug RNA was reverse transcribed. It was immunoSEQ multiplex PCR that amplified TCR beta CDR3 across 54 Vbeta and 13 Jbeta. Each CDR3 protein gets one entry after TCRdb re-called the immunoSEQ multiplex PCR reads with MiXCR. The sample contains approximately 130,000 distinct CDR3 sequences, 94% of which appear only once. Material for sequencing was CD4+ T cells from PBMCs. The source of this sequence is a human donor in good health.

CDR3 nucleotides: TGTGCCAGCAGAACTAGCGGGAGGAATCCCTCCTACAATGAGCAGTTCTTC. Its protein is CASRTSGRNPSYNEQFF. The chain links TRBV6-1 to TRBJ2-1, with TRBD2 matching 12 bases. V shed 6 bases, J shed 0 bases, and the junction held 6 bases outside the gene matches. The CDR3 totals 17 residues. Germline V gene data show CDR1 as MNHNS and CDR2 as SASEGT.